Described below is a single T cell receptor beta chain sequence and its context. The sample belongs to a study of shared clonotypes between healthy human individuals. The germline V gene has CDR1 SGHRS and CDR2 YFSETQ. There are 16 residues in the CDR3. V was cut by 0 bases and J by 2 bases, with 15 bases left in between. The protocol was immunoSEQ multiplex PCR, while the TCRdb copy is restricted to in-frame clones and leaves out a portion. The sample carries about 2,200,000 clones, roughly 91% recorded once. Naive CD8 cells comprised CD45RO-negative, CCR7-positively selected cells, excluding terminally differentiated effector memory CD45RA+ cells.

The specimen sequenced was naive CD8+ T cells from PBMCs. This TCR came from a man between 18 and 35 years old in good health. Some clones in this sample may be carry-over from other donors' samples. The chain recombines TRBV5-1 with TRBJ2-7; D uncertain. This CDR3 is CASSLDGPLRPYEQYF. As DNA, the CDR3 is TGCGCCAGCAGCTTGGATGGCCCGTTGAGGCCCTACGAGCAGTACTTC.